A single sample is the source of the 14 T cell receptor beta chains below, sequenced in a study of blood T cell repertoires in COVID-19. The method was immunoSEQ multiplex PCR; TCRdb's version includes in-frame clones alone and lacks a portion of them. Among about 64,000 clones, around 80% were seen once, and the ten largest hold roughly 4.8%. Sequenced sample: peripheral blood. Every receptor here comes from a human donor in a cohort sampled during active COVID-19.

This chain joins TRBV5-5 and TRBJ2-7; 7 bases are a match to TRBD1. The CDR3 sequence is 15 residues long. Germline V gene sequence: CDR1 SGHKS, CDR2 YYEKEE (reference sequence). Trimming took 3 bases from V and 2 from J; bases not matched to a gene: 8. This chain's CDR3 is CASSSGTELTYEQYF. For the CDR3, the DNA is TGTGCCAGCAGCTCAGGGACAGAGCTTACCTACGAGCAGTACTTC.

This clone was recorded a few times. This chain uses TRBV6-5 with TRBJ2-2, with 15 bases aligning to TRBD2. Germline V CDR1 and CDR2: MNHEY, SVGAGI. There are 14 residues in the CDR3. With 9 bases clipped from V and 6 bases from J, the junction kept 2 bases outside the gene matches. In nucleotides, the CDR3 is TGTGCCAGTGGACTAGCGGGGGGGTCCGGGGAGCTGTTTTTT. It translates to CASGLAGGSGELFF.

The rearrangement joins TRBV6-5 to TRBJ2-2; 8 bases line up with TRBD1. Germline lookup yields CDR1 MNHEY and CDR2 SVGAGI. V lost 5 bases and J lost 4; bases outside the gene matches: 6. The CDR3 is made up of 15 amino acids. CDR3 nucleotide sequence: TGTGCCAGCAGTAAGGACAGGGCGTCCACCGGGGAGCTGTTTTTT. Its translation is CASSKDRASTGELFF.

This sequence joins TRBV29-1 and TRBJ2-2; TRBD1 aligns across 7 bases. Germline loops: CDR1 SQVTM, CDR2 ANQGSEA. The CDR3 has 14 amino acids. V shed 7 bases and J 4 bases; nucleotides not matched to a gene: 9. The CDR3 DNA reads as TGCAGCGCCCGACAGGGCGGACGCACCGGGGAGCTGTTTTTT. Translated: CSARQGGRTGELFF.

The V call is TRBV7-2, the J call TRBJ2-1; the match to TRBD2 covers 13 bases. Trimming cost V 3 bases and J 3 bases; bases outside gene matches: 2. CDR3 length: 16 amino acids. Germline V CDR1 and CDR2: SGHTA, FQGNSA. CDR3 residues: CASSFRTSGGYNEQFF. Written as DNA, the CDR3 is TGTGCCAGCAGCTTCAGGACTAGCGGGGGCTACAATGAGCAGTTCTTC.

This clone has only a few counts. The rearrangement joins TRBV7-3 to TRBJ1-2; TRBD1 aligns across 7 bases. With 5 bases clipped from V and 6 bases from J, the junction kept 9 bases outside the gene matches. The V gene's germline CDR1 is SGHTA and CDR2 FQGTGA. CDR3 length: 14 amino acids. The CDR3 region has the DNA TGTGCCAGCAGCCGAGGCGGGACAGACGATGGCTACACCTTC. Its translation: CASSRGGTDDGYTF.

V gene TRBV3-1 (or the pseudogene TRBV3-2) combines with J gene TRBJ1-3; 11 positions agree with TRBD1. CDR3 length equals 19 residues. Germline V gene lookup returns CDR1 LGHDT and CDR2 YNNKEL (reference sequence). Germline trimming cut 2 bases from V and 0 bases from J; bases unmatched to any gene: 9. The CDR3 nucleotides read TGTGCCAGCAGCCAAATGGGGACAGGGGGTTCAAGCTCTGGAAACACCATATATTTT. Amino acids: CASSQMGTGGSSSGNTIYF.

J is TRBJ2-2 and V is TRBV6-4; D is perhaps TRBD1 (6 bases). Germline V gene lookup returns CDR1 MRHNA and CDR2 SNTAGT. The CDR3 length is 13 residues. Deletions cut 6 bases from V and 6 bases from J, with 11 bases between. CDR3 protein: CASRHRDAGELFF. CDR3 bases: TGTGCCAGCAGACACAGGGACGCCGGGGAGCTGTTTTTT.

Here the CDR3 DNA reads TGTGCCAGCAGCTTAGGCCAGGGACAGGGCTACGAGCAGTACTTC. As protein: CASSLGQGQGYEQYF. The J gene is TRBJ2-7, the V gene TRBV7-2; 9 bases agree with TRBD1. The V and J ends lost 1 base and 3 bases, in that order; junction bases with no gene match: 4. CDR1 is SGHTA and CDR2 is FQGNSA in the germline V gene. The CDR3 covers 15 residues.

The chain carries TRBV7-9 and TRBJ2-5, with 13 bases aligning to TRBD2. The CDR3 covers 16 residues. J was trimmed by 1 base and V by 5 bases; bases with no gene match: 4. The germline gives CDR1 SEHNR, CDR2 FQNEAQ (reference sequence). CDR3 sequence reads: CASSSGLAGAQETQYF. The CDR3 DNA sequence: TGTGCCAGCAGCAGCGGACTAGCGGGGGCCCAAGAGACCCAGTACTTC.

The chain has TRBV7-2 and TRBJ1-2; weak D call: TRBD1 (5 bases). Germline lookup yields CDR1 SGHTA and CDR2 FQGNSA. This CDR3 contains 13 residues. V lost 0 bases and J 8 bases, leaving 10 bases between the germline ends. DNA for the CDR3: TGTGCCAGCAGCTTAGCTGGGGCGGAGGGCTACACCTTC. Its translation is CASSLAGAEGYTF.

This chain links TRBV7-2 with TRBJ2-3; D may be TRBD2 (5 bases). Per germline, CDR1 SGHTA and CDR2 FQGNSA. This CDR3 contains 13 residues. V gave up 4 bases and J gave up 3 bases, with 8 bases separating them. The CDR3 DNA follows: TGTGCCAGCAGCTCCGGGGATACAGATACGCAGTATTTT. This codes for CASSSGDTDTQYF.

The chain has TRBV6-6 and TRBJ2-7; D gene uncertain. Germline V CDR1 and CDR2: MNHNY, SVGAGI (reference sequence). This CDR3 is 13 amino acids long. The V end was cut by 7 bases, the J end by 0 bases, with 10 bases between. The CDR3 sequence is CASTQESSYEQYF. CDR3 coding DNA: TGTGCCAGCACTCAGGAATCCTCCTACGAGCAGTACTTC.

The gene calls are TRBV2 and TRBJ2-1; 10 bases line up with TRBD1. V lost 7 bases, J lost 4 bases, and 4 bases stayed unmatched. Germline V gene sequence: CDR1 SNHLY, CDR2 FYNNEI. The CDR3 is 14 residues long. CDR3 region: CASNRDRGYNEQFF. The DNA of the CDR3 is TGTGCCAGCAACCGGGACAGGGGTTACAATGAGCAGTTCTTC.